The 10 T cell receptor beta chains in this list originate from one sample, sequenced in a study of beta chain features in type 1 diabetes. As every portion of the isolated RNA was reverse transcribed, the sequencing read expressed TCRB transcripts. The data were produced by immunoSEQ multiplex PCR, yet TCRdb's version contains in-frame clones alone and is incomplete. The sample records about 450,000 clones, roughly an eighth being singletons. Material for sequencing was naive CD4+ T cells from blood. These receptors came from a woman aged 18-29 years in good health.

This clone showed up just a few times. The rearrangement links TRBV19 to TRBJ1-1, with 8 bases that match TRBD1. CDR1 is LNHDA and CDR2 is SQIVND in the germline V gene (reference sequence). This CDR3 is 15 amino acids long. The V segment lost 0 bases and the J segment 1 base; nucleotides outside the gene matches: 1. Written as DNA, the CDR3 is TGTGCCAGTAGTATAGATGGGACAGGGAACACTGAAGCTTTCTTT. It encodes CASSIDGTGNTEAFF.

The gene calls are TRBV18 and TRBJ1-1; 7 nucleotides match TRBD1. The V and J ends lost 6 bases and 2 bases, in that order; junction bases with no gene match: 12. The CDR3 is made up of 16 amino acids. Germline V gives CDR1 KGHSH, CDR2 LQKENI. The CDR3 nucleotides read TGTGCCAGCTCTTCAACGACCGGGACAGCTAACACTGAAGCTTTCTTT. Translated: CASSSTTGTANTEAFF.

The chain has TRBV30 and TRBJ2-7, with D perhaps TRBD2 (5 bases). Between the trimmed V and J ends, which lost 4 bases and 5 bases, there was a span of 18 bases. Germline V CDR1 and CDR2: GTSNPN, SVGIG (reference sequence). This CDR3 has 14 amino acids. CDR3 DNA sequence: TGTGCCTGGAAAGCGGTGAGGTCAAGTCACGAGCAGTACTTC. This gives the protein CAWKAVRSSHEQYF.

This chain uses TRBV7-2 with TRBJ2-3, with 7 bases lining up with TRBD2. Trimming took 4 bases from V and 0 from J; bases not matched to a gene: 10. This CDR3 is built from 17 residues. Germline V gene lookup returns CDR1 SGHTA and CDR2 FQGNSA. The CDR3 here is CASSSTLISGSTDTQYF. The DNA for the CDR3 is TGTGCCAGCAGCTCCACGTTGATTAGCGGGAGCACAGATACGCAGTATTTT.

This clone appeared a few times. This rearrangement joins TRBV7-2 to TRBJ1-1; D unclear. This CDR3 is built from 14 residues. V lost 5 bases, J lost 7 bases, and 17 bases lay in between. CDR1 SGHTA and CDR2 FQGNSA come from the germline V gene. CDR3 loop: CASSATAGRYEAFF. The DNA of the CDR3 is TGTGCCAGCAGCGCCACGGCCGGACGGTATGAAGCTTTCTTT.

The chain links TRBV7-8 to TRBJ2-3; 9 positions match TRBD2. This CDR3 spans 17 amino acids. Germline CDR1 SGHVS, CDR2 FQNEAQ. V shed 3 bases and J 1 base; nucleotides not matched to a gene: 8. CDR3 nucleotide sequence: TGTGCCAGCAGCTTCTCCCGGGGCGGGAGGGGCACAGATACGCAGTATTTT. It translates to CASSFSRGGRGTDTQYF. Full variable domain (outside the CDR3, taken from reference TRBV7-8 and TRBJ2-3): GAGVSQSPRYKVAKRGQDVALRCDPISGHVSLFWYQQALGQGPEFLTYFQNEAQLDKSGLPSDRFFAERPEGSVSTLKIQRTQQEDSAVYLCASSFSRGGRGTDTQYFGPGTRLTVL.

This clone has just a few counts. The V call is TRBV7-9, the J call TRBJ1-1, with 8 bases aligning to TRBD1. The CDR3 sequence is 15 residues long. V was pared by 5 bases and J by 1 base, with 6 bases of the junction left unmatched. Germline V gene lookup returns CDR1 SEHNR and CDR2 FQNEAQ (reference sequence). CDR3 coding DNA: TGTGCCAGCAGCCCCGTAGGGACAGGGAACACTGAAGCTTTCTTT. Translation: CASSPVGTGNTEAFF.

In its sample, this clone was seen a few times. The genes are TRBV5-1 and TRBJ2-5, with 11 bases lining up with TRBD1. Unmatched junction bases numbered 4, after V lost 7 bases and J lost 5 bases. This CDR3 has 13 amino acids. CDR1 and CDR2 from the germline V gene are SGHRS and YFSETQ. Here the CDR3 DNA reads TGCGCCAGCGGACAGGGGGCTGCGGAGACCCAGTACTTC. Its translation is CASGQGAAETQYF.

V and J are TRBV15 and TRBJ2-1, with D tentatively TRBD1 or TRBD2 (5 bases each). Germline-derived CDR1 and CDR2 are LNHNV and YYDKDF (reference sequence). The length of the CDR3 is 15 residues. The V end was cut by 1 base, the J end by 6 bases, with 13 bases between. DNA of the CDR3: TGTGCCACCAGCAGAGGGGACCGACTTGTCAATGAGCAGTTCTTC. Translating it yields CATSRGDRLVNEQFF. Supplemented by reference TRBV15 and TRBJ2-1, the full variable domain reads DAMVIQNPRYQVTQFGKPVTLSCSQTLNHNVMYWYQQKSSQAPKLLFHYYDKDFNNEADTPDNFQSRRPNTSFCFLDIRSPGLGDTAMYLCATSRGDRLVNEQFFGPGTRLTVL.

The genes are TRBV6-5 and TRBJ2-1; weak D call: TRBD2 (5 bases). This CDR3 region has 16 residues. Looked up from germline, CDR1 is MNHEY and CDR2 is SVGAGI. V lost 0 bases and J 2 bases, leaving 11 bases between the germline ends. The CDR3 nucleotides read TGTGCCAGCAGTTACTCATTAGCGAGTACCTACAATGAGCAGTTCTTC. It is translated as CASSYSLASTYNEQFF.